This T cell receptor (beta chain) was captured by sequencing in a study of beta chain features in type 1 diabetes. This clone turned up a few times. Its cognate antigen is unknown. Study-level findings and limits: For Type 1 diabetes patients, all four CD4+ subsets carried TCRB CDR3s that were moderately but significantly shorter.

Expressed TCRB transcripts were sequenced because the isolated RNA had all been reverse transcribed beforehand. Profiling relied on immunoSEQ multiplex PCR, and the TCRdb table lists in-frame clones only, not all of them. The sample shows about 930,000 clones, about a sixth of them seen only once. V gave up 2 bases and J gave up 5 bases; unmatched junction bases: 5. The CDR3 loop spans 14 amino acids. Per the germline V gene, CDR1 is SGHNT and CDR2 is YYREEE (reference sequence). This chain uses TRBV5-4 with TRBJ2-5, with 8 bases fitting TRBD1. The receptor's source is a woman aged 18-29 years in good health. Sequencing was carried out using naive CD4+ T cells from blood. The CDR3 DNA sequence: TGTGCCAGCAGCTTCACAGGGGGTATGGAGACCCAGTACTTC. Protein product: CASSFTGGMETQYF.